What follows are 2 T cell receptor beta chains derived from one specimen sequenced in a study of cytomegalovirus exposure and HLA in healthy donors. Vbeta (60) and Jbeta (13) primers were used in the PCR. Measured with immunoSEQ multiplex PCR; TCRdb has only the in-frame clones, and not every one. Of roughly 130,000 clones listed, more than 80% are singletons. The sample taken for sequencing was PBMCs. These receptors came from a man aged 25-45 years in good health and CMV-seronegative.

This chain links TRBV2 with TRBJ2-3; D not certain. CDR1 is SNHLY, CDR2 FYNNEI, per germline. With 3 bases removed from V and 2 bases from J, the gap between germline ends came to 9 bases. This CDR3 is built from 14 residues. DNA of the CDR3: TGTGCCAGCAGTGACGCAGAATACACAGATACGCAGTATTTT. Translation: CASSDAEYTDTQYF.

Comment on this clone: One junction end disagrees with the germline gene, perhaps due to a read error. The chain recombines TRBV5-8 with TRBJ1-5; 11 nucleotides match TRBD1. Germline assignment: CDR1 SGHTS and CDR2 YDEGEE. The CDR3 is 16 residues long. The CDR3 protein is CASSIGTGGLSQPQNF. DNA for the CDR3: TGTGCCAGCAGCATCGGGACAGGGGGACTGAGCCAGCCCCAGAATTTT. The entire variable domain, with the rest obtained from reference TRBV5-8 and TRBJ1-5, is as follows: EAGVTQSPTHLIKTRGQQATLRCSPISGHTSVYWYQQALGLGLQFLLWYDEGEERNRGNFPPRFSGRQFPNYSSELNVNALELEDSALYLCASSIGTGGLSQPQNFGDGTRLSIL.